The source of this T cell receptor beta chain is a study of blood T cell repertoires in COVID-19. Study-level background: The United States, Italy and Spain were the sources of the acute and convalescent COVID-19 samples. PBMCs, B-cell-depleted T cells, or T cells provided the cDNA or gDNA that made up the material.

While infection was still active, Seattle patients were enrolled and then followed longitudinally. Source study methods: Reference gene primer amplification in the assay estimated nucleated cell counts. Profiling relied on immunoSEQ multiplex PCR, and the TCRdb table lists in-frame clones only, not all of them. V and J calls and clone size are those listed in that table; D and trimming were worked out from the DNA. The table records roughly 190,000 clones, 80% to 90% of them present only once. This CDR3 region has 17 residues. Sample: peripheral blood. The sequence was collected from a woman aged 65 to 85 with COVID-19, enrolled during active disease. The gene calls are TRBV21-1 and TRBJ1-1; whether TRBD1, the table's D call, matches the DNA was not checked. TRBV21-1 is shown as a pseudogene. The CDR3 reads CASSFSGTGISNTEAFF. The CDR3 DNA reads TGTGCCAGCAGCTTTTCCGGGACAGGGATATCGAACACTGAAGCTTTCTTT.